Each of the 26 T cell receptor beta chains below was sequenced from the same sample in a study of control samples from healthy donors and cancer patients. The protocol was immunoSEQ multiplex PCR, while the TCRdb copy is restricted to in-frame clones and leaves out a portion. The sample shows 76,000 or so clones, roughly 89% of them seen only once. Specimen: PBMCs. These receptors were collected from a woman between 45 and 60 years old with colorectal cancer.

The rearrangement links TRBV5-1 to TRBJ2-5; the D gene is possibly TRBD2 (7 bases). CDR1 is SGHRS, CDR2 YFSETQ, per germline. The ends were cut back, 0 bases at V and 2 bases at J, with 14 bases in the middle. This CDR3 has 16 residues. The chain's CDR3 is CASSLGRRGAQETQYF. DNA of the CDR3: TGCGCCAGCAGCTTGGGGCGTCGGGGGGCGCAAGAGACCCAGTACTTC.

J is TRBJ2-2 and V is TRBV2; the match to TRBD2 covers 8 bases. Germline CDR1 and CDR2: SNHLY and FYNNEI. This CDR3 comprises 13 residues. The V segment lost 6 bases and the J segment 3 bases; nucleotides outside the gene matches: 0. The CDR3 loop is CASRLADTGELFF. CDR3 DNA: TGTGCCAGCAGACTAGCGGACACCGGGGAGCTGTTTTTT. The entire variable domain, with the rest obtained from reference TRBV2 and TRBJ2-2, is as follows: EPEVTQTPSHQVTQMGQEVILRCVPISNHLYFYWYRQILGQKVEFLVSFYNNEISEKSEIFDDQFSVERPDGSNFTLKIRSTKLEDSAMYFCASRLADTGELFFGEGSRLTVL.

DNA for the CDR3: TGTGCCAGCAGTTTATTTCTAGCGGGGGGGCGAGGCACCGGGGAGCTGTTTTTT. Residues: CASSLFLAGGRGTGELFF. V and J are TRBV27 and TRBJ2-2, with 12 bases identical to TRBD2. CDR3 length: 18 residues. Germline V gene sequence: CDR1 MNHEY, CDR2 SMNVEV (reference sequence). V shed 1 base and J 4 bases; nucleotides not matched to a gene: 7.

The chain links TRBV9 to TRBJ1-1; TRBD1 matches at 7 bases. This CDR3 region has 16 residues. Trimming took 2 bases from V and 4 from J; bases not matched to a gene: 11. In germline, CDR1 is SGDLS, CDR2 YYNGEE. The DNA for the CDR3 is TGTGCCAGCAGCGTCTGGGACAGCCCCCGGGGCACTGAAGCTTTCTTT. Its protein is CASSVWDSPRGTEAFF.

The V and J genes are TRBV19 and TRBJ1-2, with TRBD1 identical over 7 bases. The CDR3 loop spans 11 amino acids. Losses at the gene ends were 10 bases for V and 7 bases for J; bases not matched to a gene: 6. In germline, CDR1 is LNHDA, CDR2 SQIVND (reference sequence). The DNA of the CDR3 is TGTGCCACCCCGACAGGGCTTGGCTACACCTTC. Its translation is CATPTGLGYTF.

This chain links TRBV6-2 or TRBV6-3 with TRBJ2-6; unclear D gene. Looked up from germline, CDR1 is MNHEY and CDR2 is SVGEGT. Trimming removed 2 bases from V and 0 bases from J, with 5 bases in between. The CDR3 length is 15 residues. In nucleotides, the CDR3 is TGTGCCAGCAGTTACGTGGCCTCTGGGGCCAACGTCCTGACTTTC. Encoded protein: CASSYVASGANVLTF.

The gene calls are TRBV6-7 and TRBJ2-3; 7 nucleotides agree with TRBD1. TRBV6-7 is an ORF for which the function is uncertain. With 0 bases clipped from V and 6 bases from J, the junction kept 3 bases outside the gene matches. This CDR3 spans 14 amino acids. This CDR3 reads CASSYSTGTDTQYF. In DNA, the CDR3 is TGTGCCAGCAGTTACTCGACAGGGACCGATACGCAGTATTTT.

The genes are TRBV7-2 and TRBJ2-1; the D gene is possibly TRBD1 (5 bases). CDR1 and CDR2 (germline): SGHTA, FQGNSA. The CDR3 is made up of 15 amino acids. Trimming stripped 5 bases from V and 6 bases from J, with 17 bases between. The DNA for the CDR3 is TGTGCCAGCAGCCCAGCGTGGCAGGGTACCAATGAGCAGTTCTTC. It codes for CASSPAWQGTNEQFF.

In DNA, the CDR3 is TGCGCCAGCAGCACTAGCGGGGGGTTCACAGATACGCAGTATTTT. Encoded protein: CASSTSGGFTDTQYF. The chain links TRBV5-1 to TRBJ2-3; 12 bases fit TRBD2. Germline CDR1 SGHRS, CDR2 YFSETQ. V was pared by 4 bases and J by 2 bases, with 2 bases of the junction left unmatched. The CDR3 loop spans 15 amino acids.

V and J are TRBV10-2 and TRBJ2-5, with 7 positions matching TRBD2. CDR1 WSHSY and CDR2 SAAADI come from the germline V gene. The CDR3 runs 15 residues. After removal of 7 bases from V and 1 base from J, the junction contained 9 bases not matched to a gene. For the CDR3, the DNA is TGCGCCAGCAAGGGGAGCGGGGCCACCCAAGAGACCCAGTACTTC. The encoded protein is CASKGSGATQETQYF.

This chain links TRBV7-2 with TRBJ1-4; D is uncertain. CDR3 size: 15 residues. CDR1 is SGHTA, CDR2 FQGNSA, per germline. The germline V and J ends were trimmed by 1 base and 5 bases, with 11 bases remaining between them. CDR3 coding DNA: TGTGCCAGCAGCTTAGTATGGGGTCCCAATGAAAAACTGTTTTTT. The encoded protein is CASSLVWGPNEKLFF.

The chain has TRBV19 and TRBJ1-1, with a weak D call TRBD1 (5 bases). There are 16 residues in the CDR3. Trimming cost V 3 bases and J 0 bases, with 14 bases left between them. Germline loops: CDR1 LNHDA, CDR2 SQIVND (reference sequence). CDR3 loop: CASSIQGRRMNTEAFF. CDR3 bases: TGTGCCAGTAGTATCCAGGGCAGACGCATGAACACTGAAGCTTTCTTT.

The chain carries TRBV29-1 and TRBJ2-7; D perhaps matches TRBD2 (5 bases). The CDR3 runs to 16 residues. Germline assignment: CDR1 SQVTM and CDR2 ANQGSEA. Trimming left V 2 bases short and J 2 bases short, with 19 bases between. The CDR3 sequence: CSVENRLRGVAYEQYV. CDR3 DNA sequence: TGCAGCGTTGAAAATCGACTACGGGGTGTCGCCTACGAGCAGTACGTC.

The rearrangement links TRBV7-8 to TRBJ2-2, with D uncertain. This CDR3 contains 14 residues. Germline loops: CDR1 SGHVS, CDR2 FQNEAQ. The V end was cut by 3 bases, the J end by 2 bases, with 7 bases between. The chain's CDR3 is CASSFARNTGELFF. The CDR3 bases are TGTGCCAGCAGCTTTGCGCGAAACACCGGGGAGCTGTTTTTT.

In nucleotides, the CDR3 is TGTGCCAGCAGCAGGGGCGGGCTGGGAGAAAAACTGTTTTTT. It encodes CASSRGGLGEKLFF. V gene TRBV9 combines with J gene TRBJ1-4, with a tentative D call TRBD1 (5 bases). The length of the CDR3 is 14 residues. The ends were cut back, 4 bases at V and 8 bases at J, with 15 bases in the middle. Germline V gene sequence: CDR1 SGDLS, CDR2 YYNGEE.

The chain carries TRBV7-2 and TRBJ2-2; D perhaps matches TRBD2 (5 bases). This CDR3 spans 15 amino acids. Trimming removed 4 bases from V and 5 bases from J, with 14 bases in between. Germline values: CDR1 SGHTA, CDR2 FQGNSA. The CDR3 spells CASSSGLSRTGELFF. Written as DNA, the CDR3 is TGTGCCAGCAGCTCAGGACTGTCTAGGACCGGGGAGCTGTTTTTT.

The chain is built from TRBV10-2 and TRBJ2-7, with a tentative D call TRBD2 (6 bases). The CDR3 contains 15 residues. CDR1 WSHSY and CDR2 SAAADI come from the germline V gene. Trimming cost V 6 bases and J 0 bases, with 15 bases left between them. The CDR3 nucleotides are TGCGCCAGCAGGGAGGGACTCCTCAGCTCCTACGAGCAGTACGTC. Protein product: CASREGLLSSYEQYV.

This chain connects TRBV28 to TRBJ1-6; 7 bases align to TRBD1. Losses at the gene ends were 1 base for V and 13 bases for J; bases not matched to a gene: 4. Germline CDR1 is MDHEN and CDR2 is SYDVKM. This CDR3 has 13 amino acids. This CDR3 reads CASSLSSGQPLHF. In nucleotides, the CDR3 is TGTGCCAGCAGTTTATCTTCGGGACAGCCCCTCCACTTT. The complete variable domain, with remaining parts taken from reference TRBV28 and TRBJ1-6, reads DVKVTQSSRYLVKRTGEKVFLECVQDMDHENMFWYRQDPGLGLRLIYFSYDVKMKEKGDIPEGYSVSREKKERFSLILESASTNQTSMYLCASSLSSGQPLHFGNGTRLTVT.

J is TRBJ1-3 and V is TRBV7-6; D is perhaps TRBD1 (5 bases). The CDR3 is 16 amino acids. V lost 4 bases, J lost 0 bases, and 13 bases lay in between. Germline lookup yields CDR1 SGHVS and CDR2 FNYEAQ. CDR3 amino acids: CASSSGPGYSGNTIYF. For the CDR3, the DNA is TGTGCCAGCAGCTCGGGACCGGGGTACTCTGGAAACACCATATATTTT.

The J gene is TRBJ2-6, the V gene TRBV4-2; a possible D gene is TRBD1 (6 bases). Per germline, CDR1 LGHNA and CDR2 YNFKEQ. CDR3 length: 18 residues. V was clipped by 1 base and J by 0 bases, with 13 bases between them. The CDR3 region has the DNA TGTGCCAGCAGCCAAGCGCTAAACAGGGCCTCTGGGGCCAACGTCCTGACTTTC. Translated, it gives CASSQALNRASGANVLTF.

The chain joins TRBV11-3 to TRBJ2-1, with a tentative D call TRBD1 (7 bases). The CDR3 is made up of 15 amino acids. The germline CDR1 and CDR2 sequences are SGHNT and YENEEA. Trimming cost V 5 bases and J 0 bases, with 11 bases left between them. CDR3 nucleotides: TGTGCCAGCAGCCCAGGGGGGAACTCCTACAATGAGCAGTTCTTC. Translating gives CASSPGGNSYNEQFF.

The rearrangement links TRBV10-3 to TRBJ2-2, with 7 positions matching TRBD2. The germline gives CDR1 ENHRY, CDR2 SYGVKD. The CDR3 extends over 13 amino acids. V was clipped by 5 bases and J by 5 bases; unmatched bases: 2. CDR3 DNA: TGTGCCATCAGTTTGGGGGGGACCGGGGAGCTGTTTTTT. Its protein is CAISLGGTGELFF.

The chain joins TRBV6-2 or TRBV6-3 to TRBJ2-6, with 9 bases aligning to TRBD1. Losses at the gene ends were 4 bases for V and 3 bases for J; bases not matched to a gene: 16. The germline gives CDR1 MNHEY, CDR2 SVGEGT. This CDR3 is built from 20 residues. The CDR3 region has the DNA TGTGCCAGCAGTTCCCCCCCGGACAGGGGAGGTCTAGTTGGGGCCAACGTCCTGACTTTC. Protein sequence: CASSSPPDRGGLVGANVLTF.

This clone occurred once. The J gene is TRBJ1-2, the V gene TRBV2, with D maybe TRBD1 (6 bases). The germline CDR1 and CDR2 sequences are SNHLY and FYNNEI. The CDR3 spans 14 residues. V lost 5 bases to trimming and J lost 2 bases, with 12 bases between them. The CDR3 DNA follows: TGTGCCAGCAGTTCCCGGACAGAAAACTATGGCTACACCTTC. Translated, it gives CASSSRTENYGYTF. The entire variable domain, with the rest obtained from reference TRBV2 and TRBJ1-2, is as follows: EPEVTQTPSHQVTQMGQEVILRCVPISNHLYFYWYRQILGQKVEFLVSFYNNEISEKSEIFDDQFSVERPDGSNFTLKIRSTKLEDSAMYFCASSSRTENYGYTFGSGTRLTVV.

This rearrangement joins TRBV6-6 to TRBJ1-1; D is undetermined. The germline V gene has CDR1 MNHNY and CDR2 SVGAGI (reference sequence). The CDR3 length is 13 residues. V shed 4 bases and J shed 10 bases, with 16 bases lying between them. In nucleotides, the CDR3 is TGTGCCAGCAGTTCCAATTCGGAGTTGGGAGCTTTCTTT. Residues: CASSSNSELGAFF.

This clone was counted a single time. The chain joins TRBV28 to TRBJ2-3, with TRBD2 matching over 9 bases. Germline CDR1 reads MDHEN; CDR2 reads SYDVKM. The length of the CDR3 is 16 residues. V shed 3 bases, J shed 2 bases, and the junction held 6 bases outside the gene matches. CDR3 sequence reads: CASSLVSGGLTDTQYF. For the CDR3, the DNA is TGTGCCAGCAGTTTGGTTAGCGGGGGACTCACAGATACGCAGTATTTT.